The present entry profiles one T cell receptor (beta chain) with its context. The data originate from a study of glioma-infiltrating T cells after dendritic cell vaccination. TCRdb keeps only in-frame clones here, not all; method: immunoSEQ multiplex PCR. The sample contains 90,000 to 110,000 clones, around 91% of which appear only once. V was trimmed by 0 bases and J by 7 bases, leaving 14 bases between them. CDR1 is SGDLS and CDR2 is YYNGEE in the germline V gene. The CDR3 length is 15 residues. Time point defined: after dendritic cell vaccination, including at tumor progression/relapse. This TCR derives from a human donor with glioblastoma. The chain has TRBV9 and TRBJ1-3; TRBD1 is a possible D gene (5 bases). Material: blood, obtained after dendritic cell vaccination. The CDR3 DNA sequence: TGTGCCAGCAGCGTAGAACCAGGGCGATCTAACACCATATATTTT. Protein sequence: CASSVEPGRSNTIYF.